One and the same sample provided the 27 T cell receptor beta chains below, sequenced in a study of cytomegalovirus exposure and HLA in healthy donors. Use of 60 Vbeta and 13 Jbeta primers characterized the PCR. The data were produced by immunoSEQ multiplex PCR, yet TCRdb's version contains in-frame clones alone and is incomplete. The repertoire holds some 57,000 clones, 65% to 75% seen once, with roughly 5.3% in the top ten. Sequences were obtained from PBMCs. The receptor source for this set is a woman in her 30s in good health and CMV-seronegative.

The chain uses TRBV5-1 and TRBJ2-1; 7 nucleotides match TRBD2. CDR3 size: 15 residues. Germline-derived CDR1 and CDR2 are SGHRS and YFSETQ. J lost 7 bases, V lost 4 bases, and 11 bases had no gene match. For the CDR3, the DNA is TGCGCCAGCAGCACGCCAGCGGGAACGGGGAATGAGCAGTTCTTC. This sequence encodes CASSTPAGTGNEQFF.

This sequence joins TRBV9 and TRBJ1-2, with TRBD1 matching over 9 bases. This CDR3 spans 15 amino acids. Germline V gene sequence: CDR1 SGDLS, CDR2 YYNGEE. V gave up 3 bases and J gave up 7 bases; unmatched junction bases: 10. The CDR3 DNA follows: TGTGCCAGCAGCGACTCTAGGGACAGGGAAATTGGCTACACCTTC. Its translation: CASSDSRDREIGYTF.

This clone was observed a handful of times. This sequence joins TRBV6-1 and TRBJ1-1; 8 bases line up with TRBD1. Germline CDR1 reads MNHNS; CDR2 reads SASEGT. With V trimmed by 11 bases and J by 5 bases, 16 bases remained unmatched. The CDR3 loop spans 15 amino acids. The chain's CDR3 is CAGEGTGLGRTEAFF. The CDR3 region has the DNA TGTGCCGGGGAGGGGACAGGATTGGGAAGGACTGAAGCTTTCTTT.

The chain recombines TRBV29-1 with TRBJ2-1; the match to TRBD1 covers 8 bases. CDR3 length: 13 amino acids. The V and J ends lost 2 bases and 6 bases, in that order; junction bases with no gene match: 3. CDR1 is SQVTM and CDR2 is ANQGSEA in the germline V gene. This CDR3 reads CSVEPTGANEQFF. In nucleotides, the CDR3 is TGCAGCGTTGAACCGACAGGGGCCAATGAGCAGTTCTTC.

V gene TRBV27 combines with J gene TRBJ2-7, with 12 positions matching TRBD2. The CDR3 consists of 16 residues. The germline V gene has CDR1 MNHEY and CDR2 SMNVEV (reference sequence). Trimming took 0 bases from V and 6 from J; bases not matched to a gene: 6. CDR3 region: CASSLSVPSGRGEQYF. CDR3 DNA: TGTGCCAGCAGTTTATCGGTGCCTAGCGGGAGGGGCGAGCAGTACTTC.

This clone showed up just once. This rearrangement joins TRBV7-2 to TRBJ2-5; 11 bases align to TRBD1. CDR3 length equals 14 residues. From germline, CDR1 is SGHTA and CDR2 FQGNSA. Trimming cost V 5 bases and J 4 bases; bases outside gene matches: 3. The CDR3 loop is CASSGTGGSETQYF. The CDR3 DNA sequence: TGTGCCAGCAGCGGGACAGGGGGGTCAGAGACCCAGTACTTC.

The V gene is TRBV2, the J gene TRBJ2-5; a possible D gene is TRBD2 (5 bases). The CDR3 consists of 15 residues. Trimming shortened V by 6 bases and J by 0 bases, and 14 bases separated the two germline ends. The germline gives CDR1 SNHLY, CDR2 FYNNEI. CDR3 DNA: TGTGCCAGCAGCGCACTAGTCCGGGACCAAGAGACCCAGTACTTC. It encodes CASSALVRDQETQYF.

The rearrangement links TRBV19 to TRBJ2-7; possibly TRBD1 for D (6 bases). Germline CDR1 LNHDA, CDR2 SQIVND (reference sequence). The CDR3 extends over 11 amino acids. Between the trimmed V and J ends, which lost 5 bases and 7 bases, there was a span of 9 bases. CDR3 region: CASSHDREQYF. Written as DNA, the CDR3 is TGTGCCAGTAGTCACGACAGGGAGCAGTACTTC. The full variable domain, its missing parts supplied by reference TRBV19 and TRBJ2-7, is DGGITQSPKYLFRKEGQNVTLSCEQNLNHDAMYWYRQDPGQGLRLIYYSQIVNDFQKGDIAEGYSVSREKKESFPLTVTSAQKNPTAFYLCASSHDREQYFGPGTRLTVT.

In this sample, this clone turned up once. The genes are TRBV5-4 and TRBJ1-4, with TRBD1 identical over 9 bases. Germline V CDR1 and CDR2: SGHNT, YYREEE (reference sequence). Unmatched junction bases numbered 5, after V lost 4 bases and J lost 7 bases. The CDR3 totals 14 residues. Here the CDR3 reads CASSAGTGIEKLFF. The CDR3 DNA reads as TGTGCCAGCAGCGCCGGGACAGGGATTGAAAAACTGTTTTTT.

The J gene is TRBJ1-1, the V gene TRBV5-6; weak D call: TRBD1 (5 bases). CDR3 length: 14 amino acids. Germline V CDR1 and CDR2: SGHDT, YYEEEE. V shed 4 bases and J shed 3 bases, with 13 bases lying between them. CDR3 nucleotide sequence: TGTGCCAGCAGCCAGGGCCCTTATTACACTGAAGCTTTCTTT. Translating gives CASSQGPYYTEAFF.

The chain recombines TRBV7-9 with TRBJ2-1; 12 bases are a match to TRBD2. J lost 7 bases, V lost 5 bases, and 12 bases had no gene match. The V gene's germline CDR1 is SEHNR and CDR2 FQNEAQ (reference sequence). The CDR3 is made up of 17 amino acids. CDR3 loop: CASSPTGTSGWVNEQFF. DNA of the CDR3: TGTGCCAGCAGCCCTACGGGGACTAGCGGGTGGGTGAATGAGCAGTTCTTC.

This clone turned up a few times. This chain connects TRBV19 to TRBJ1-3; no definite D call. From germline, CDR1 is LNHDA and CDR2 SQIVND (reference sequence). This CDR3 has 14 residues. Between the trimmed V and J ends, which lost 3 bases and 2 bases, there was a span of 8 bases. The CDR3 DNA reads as TGTGCCAGTAGTATTACGGGGACTGGAAACACCATATATTTT. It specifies CASSITGTGNTIYF.

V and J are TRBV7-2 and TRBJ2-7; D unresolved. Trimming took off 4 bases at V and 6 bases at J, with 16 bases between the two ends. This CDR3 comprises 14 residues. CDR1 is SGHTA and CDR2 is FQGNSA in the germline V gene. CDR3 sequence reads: CASSSVAASPEQYF. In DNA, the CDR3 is TGTGCCAGCAGCTCCGTCGCCGCGTCGCCCGAGCAGTACTTC.

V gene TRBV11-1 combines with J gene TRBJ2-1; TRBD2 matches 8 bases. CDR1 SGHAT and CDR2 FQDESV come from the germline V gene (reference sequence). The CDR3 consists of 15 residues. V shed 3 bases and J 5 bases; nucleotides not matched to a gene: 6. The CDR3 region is CASSFVAGLDNEQFF. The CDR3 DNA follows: TGTGCCAGCAGCTTCGTAGCGGGATTGGACAATGAGCAGTTCTTC.

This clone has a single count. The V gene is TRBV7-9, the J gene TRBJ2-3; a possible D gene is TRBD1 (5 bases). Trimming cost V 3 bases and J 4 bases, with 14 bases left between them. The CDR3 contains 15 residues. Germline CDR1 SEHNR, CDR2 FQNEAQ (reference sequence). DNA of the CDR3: TGTGCCAGCAGCTTGGCCCAGGGAAGAGCAGATACGCAGTATTTT. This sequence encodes CASSLAQGRADTQYF.

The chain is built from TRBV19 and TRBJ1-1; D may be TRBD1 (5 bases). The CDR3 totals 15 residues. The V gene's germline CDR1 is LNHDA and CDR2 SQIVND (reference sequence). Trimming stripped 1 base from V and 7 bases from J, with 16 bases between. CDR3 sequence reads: CASSIGRGAGFEAFF. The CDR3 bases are TGTGCCAGTAGTATAGGTAGGGGAGCGGGCTTTGAAGCTTTCTTT.

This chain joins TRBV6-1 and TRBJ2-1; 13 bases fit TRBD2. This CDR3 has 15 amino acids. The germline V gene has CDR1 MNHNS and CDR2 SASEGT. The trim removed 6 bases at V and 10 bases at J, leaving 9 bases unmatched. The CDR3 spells CASSEDPGLAGEQFF. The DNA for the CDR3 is TGTGCCAGCAGCGAGGATCCGGGACTAGCGGGAGAGCAGTTCTTC.

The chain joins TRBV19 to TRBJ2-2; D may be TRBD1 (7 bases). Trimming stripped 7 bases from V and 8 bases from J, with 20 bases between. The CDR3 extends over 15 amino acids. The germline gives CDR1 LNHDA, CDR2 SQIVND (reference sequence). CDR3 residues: CASKPGQRAGGELFF. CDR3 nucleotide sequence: TGTGCCAGTAAACCGGGACAGCGGGCGGGTGGGGAGCTGTTTTTT.

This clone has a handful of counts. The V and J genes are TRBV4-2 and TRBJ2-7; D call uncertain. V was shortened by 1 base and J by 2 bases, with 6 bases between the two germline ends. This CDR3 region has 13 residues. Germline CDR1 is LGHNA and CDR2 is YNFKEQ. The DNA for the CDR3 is TGTGCCAGCAGCCAAGCAACTACCTACGAGCAGTACTTC. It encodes CASSQATTYEQYF.

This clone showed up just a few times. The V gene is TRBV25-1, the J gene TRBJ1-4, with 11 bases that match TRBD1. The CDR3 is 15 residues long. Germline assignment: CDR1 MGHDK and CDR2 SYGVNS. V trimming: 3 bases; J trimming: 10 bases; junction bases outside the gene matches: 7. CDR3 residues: CASSDLPGTGGKLFF. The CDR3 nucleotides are TGTGCCAGCAGTGATCTACCCGGGACAGGGGGAAAACTGTTTTTT. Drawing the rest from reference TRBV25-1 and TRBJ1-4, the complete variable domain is EADIYQTPRYLVIGTGKKITLECSQTMGHDKMYWYQQDPGMELHLIHYSYGVNSTEKGDLSSESTVSRIRTEHFPLTLESARPSHTSQYLCASSDLPGTGGKLFFGSGTQLSVL.

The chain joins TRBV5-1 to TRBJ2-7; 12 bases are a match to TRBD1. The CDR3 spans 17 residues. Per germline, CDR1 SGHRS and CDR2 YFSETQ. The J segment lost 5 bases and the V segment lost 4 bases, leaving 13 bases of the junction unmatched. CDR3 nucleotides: TGCGCCAGCAGCGGGAACCCCCTGGGGACAGGGGGCCACGAGCAGTACTTC. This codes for CASSGNPLGTGGHEQYF.

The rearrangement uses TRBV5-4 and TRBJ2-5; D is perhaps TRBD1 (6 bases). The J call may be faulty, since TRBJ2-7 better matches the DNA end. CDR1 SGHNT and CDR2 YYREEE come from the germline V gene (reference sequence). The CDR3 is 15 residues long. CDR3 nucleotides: TGTGCCAGCAGCTTGGGCAGGGGTCCAACCTACGAGCAGTACTTC. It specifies CASSLGRGPTYEQYF.

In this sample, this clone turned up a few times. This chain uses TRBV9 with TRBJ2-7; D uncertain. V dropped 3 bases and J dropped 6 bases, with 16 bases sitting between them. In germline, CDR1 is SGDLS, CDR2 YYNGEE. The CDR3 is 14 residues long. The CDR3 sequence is CASSGKEPPLEQYF. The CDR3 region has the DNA TGTGCCAGCAGCGGAAAAGAGCCCCCACTCGAGCAGTACTTC.

This CDR3 reads CASSPPGRLAGEGTQYF. The CDR3 coding sequence is TGTGCCAGCTCACCTCCGGGGCGGCTAGCGGGAGAAGGGACCCAGTACTTC. The chain is built from TRBV18 and TRBJ2-5; 10 bases match TRBD2. The V and J ends lost 3 bases and 7 bases, in that order; junction bases with no gene match: 14. This CDR3 comprises 17 residues. Germline-derived CDR1 and CDR2 are KGHSH and LQKENI.

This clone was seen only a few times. The CDR3, as DNA: TGTGCCAGCAGCTTCGGACTAGCGGGAGGTACCGGGGAGCTGTTTTTT. As protein: CASSFGLAGGTGELFF. The chain has TRBV7-2 and TRBJ2-2; TRBD2 agrees at 14 bases. After removal of 3 bases from V and 5 bases from J, the junction contained 2 bases not matched to a gene. This CDR3 contains 16 residues. Per germline, CDR1 SGHTA and CDR2 FQGNSA.

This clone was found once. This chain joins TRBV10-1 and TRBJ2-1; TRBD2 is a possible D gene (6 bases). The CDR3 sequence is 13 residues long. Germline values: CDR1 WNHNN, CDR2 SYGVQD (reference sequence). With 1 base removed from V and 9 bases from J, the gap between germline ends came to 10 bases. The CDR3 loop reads CASSEWLASEQFF. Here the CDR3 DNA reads TGCGCCAGCAGTGAGTGGCTAGCGAGTGAGCAGTTCTTC.

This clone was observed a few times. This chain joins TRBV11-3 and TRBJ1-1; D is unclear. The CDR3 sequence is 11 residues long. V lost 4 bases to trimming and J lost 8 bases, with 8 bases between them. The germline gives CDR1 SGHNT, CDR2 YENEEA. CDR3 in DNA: TGTGCCAGCAGCTCCGGGTCCGAAGCTTTCTTT. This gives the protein CASSSGSEAFF.